What follows are 27 T cell receptor beta chains derived from one specimen sequenced in a study of shared clonotypes between healthy human individuals. The method was immunoSEQ multiplex PCR; TCRdb's version includes in-frame clones alone and lacks a portion of them. In the table there are roughly 1.5 million clones, nearly 99% of which are singletons. Sequencing used naive CD4+ T cells sorted from blood. Subset denoted: CD45RA+ positively selected. All receptors come from a man younger than 40 in good health.

The chain carries TRBV11-3 and TRBJ2-3; D ambiguous. Trimming stripped 6 bases from V and 0 bases from J, with 16 bases between. The CDR3 runs to 16 residues. Germline V gene sequence: CDR1 SGHNT, CDR2 YENEEA. The CDR3 is CASRDKVPPSTDTQYF. The CDR3 DNA sequence: TGTGCCAGCAGGGATAAGGTCCCTCCTAGCACAGATACGCAGTATTTT.

The chain joins TRBV7-2 to TRBJ1-3; 9 nucleotides match TRBD1. This CDR3 comprises 18 residues. V lost 2 bases and J lost 3; bases outside the gene matches: 11. CDR1 and CDR2 (germline): SGHTA, FQGNSA. The CDR3 nucleotides read TGTGCCAGCAGCTTATCACCCCCGACAGGGGGTTATGGAAACACCATATATTTT. As protein: CASSLSPPTGGYGNTIYF.

The genes are TRBV28 and TRBJ1-5; TRBD1 aligns across 10 bases. The CDR3 sequence is 18 residues long. In germline, CDR1 is MDHEN, CDR2 SYDVKM. Germline trimming cut 6 bases from V and 0 bases from J; bases unmatched to any gene: 11. The CDR3 sequence: CASRGLDRGSLSNQPQHF. The CDR3 nucleotides are TGTGCCAGCAGAGGGCTGGACAGGGGGAGCCTTAGCAATCAGCCCCAGCATTTT.

The chain carries TRBV5-5 and TRBJ2-2; D assignment may be TRBD1 or TRBD2 (6 bases each). V was pared by 1 base and J by 4 bases, with 8 bases between. Germline loops: CDR1 SGHKS, CDR2 YYEKEE (reference sequence). The CDR3 is 14 amino acids. DNA for the CDR3: TGTGCCAGCAGCTTGAGGGGGGCCACCGGGGAGCTGTTTTTT. It is translated as CASSLRGATGELFF.

The V call is TRBV19, the J call TRBJ2-1, with D possibly being TRBD1 (6 bases). This CDR3 region has 13 residues. V was cut by 4 bases and J by 10 bases, with 14 bases left in between. Germline V gene lookup returns CDR1 LNHDA and CDR2 SQIVND (reference sequence). CDR3 sequence: CASSSRGFIEQFF. DNA of the CDR3: TGTGCCAGTAGTAGCAGGGGTTTCATCGAGCAGTTCTTC.

The V call is TRBV7-2, the J call TRBJ2-1, with D possibly being TRBD2 (5 bases). From germline, CDR1 is SGHTA and CDR2 FQGNSA. The CDR3 is made up of 14 amino acids. As DNA, the CDR3 is TGTGGCATCACCCGGGGAGCTTTGATTGGTGAGCAGTTCTTC. Translation gives CGITRGALIGEQFF.

V usage is TRBV7-8 and J usage is TRBJ2-7; D gene uncertain. The CDR3 runs 12 residues. Germline V gene data show CDR1 as SGHVS and CDR2 as FQNEAQ. Trimming pared 1 base from V and 4 bases from J, leaving 5 bases between. The CDR3 DNA is TGTGCCAGCAGCTTAGATACGTACGAGCAGTACTTC. This codes for CASSLDTYEQYF.

J is TRBJ2-5 and V is TRBV18; 7 bases agree with TRBD1. V shed 3 bases, J shed 5 bases, and the junction held 12 bases outside the gene matches. This CDR3 has 16 residues. Germline lookup yields CDR1 KGHSH and CDR2 LQKENI. The DNA of the CDR3 is TGTGCCAGCTCACCCCCCGACAGGGTCAAGCGGGAGACCCAGTACTTC. Protein product: CASSPPDRVKRETQYF.

This chain connects TRBV7-9 to TRBJ2-5; 11 nucleotides match TRBD1. V gave up 5 bases and J gave up 7 bases; unmatched junction bases: 3. There are 13 residues in the CDR3. Germline CDR1 is SEHNR and CDR2 is FQNEAQ (reference sequence). CDR3 sequence: CASSAGTGGTQYF. The CDR3 DNA is TGTGCCAGCAGCGCCGGGACAGGGGGGACCCAGTACTTC.

This sequence joins TRBV10-3 and TRBJ2-2; TRBD1 might be the D (5 bases). With 0 bases removed from V and 3 bases from J, the gap between germline ends came to 11 bases. This CDR3 comprises 16 residues. Germline CDR1 is ENHRY and CDR2 is SYGVKD. This chain's CDR3 is CAISESRQGDTGELFF. The CDR3 DNA is TGTGCCATCAGTGAGTCAAGGCAGGGTGACACCGGGGAGCTGTTTTTT.

J is TRBJ2-7 and V is TRBV18, with 7 bases that match TRBD1. The CDR3 consists of 13 residues. The V gene end was trimmed by 5 bases and the J gene end by 2 bases; junction bases not matched to a gene: 3. CDR1 KGHSH and CDR2 LQKENI come from the germline V gene. CDR3 bases: TGTGCCAGCTCAGGACAGGTCACCTACGAGCAGTACTTC. This encodes CASSGQVTYEQYF.

This clone was observed a single time. The gene calls are TRBV5-1 and TRBJ2-5, with D unresolved. The CDR3 has 14 amino acids. The ends were cut back, 7 bases at V and 5 bases at J, with 18 bases in the middle. Germline CDR1 SGHRS, CDR2 YFSETQ. DNA for the CDR3: TGCGCCAGCCATCCCGACCGGACCGGGGAGACCCAGTACTTC. It encodes CASHPDRTGETQYF.

V gene TRBV5-1 combines with J gene TRBJ2-2, with 13 bases aligning to TRBD2. Trimming removed 0 bases from V and 4 bases from J; junction bases left unmatched: 12. Germline CDR1 reads SGHRS; CDR2 reads YFSETQ. This CDR3 spans 20 amino acids. Written as DNA, the CDR3 is TGCGCCAGCAGCTTGGAGGCCACTAGCGGGAGGGCCCTCGGCACCGGGGAGCTGTTTTTT. It yields the protein CASSLEATSGRALGTGELFF. Full variable domain (missing parts from reference TRBV5-1 and TRBJ2-2): KAGVTQTPRYLIKTRGQQVTLSCSPISGHRSVSWYQQTPGQGLQFLFEYFSETQRNKGNFPGRFSGRQFSNSRSEMNVSTLELGDSALYLCASSLEATSGRALGTGELFFGEGSRLTVL.

The rearrangement uses TRBV5-4 and TRBJ1-3, with D maybe TRBD1 (5 bases). CDR3 length: 13 residues. Germline-derived CDR1 and CDR2 are SGHNT and YYREEE (reference sequence). The V and J ends lost 4 bases and 6 bases respectively, with 11 bases between them. The CDR3 coding sequence is TGTGCCAGCAGCCCCGGGGGGGAAAACACCATATATTTT. It specifies CASSPGGENTIYF.

The V call is TRBV7-2, the J call TRBJ2-5; D gene ambiguous. The V end was cut by 5 bases, the J end by 4 bases, with 11 bases between. This CDR3 has 13 amino acids. Germline V gives CDR1 SGHTA, CDR2 FQGNSA. The CDR3 DNA sequence: TGTGCCAGCAGCCGACGGGCCCGAGAGACCCAGTACTTC. It codes for CASSRRARETQYF.

V gene TRBV25-1 combines with J gene TRBJ1-1; D may be TRBD1 (5 bases). The V gene lost 6 bases and the J gene lost 5 bases, with 16 bases spanning the gap. The V gene's germline CDR1 is MGHDK and CDR2 SYGVNS. This CDR3 has 14 amino acids. CDR3 sequence (DNA): TGTGCCAGCAGGGGGGAGGGGTCCGCTACTGAAGCTTTCTTT. Its translation is CASRGEGSATEAFF.

This chain uses TRBV28 with TRBJ2-7; 8 bases line up with TRBD1. The CDR3 has 13 amino acids. Per germline, CDR1 MDHEN and CDR2 SYDVKM. J was trimmed by 2 bases and V by 6 bases; bases with no gene match: 3. The CDR3: CASRLRGPYEQYF. The DNA of the CDR3 is TGTGCCAGCAGACTCAGGGGGCCCTACGAGCAGTACTTC.

The J gene is TRBJ2-7, the V gene TRBV7-9; 7 positions agree with TRBD2. The V gene's germline CDR1 is SEHNR and CDR2 FQNEAQ (reference sequence). With 3 bases clipped from V and 1 base from J, the junction kept 9 bases outside the gene matches. The CDR3 contains 16 residues. CDR3 sequence (DNA): TGTGCCAGCAGCTTTAGGGAGGCTAGCGGATCCTACGAGCAGTACTTC. It codes for CASSFREASGSYEQYF.

This chain uses TRBV5-1 with TRBJ1-1; 7 nucleotides line up with TRBD1. The CDR3 contains 16 residues. The germline gives CDR1 SGHRS, CDR2 YFSETQ. Trimming removed 4 bases from V and 1 base from J; junction bases left unmatched: 10. The CDR3 is CASSLQPGTENTEAFF. CDR3 DNA: TGCGCCAGCAGCCTTCAACCCGGGACAGAGAACACTGAAGCTTTCTTT.

This clone is a singleton in its sample. Other DNA sequences in the sample encode the same CDR3. This chain uses TRBV11-2 with TRBJ1-1, with D uncertain. Germline V gives CDR1 SGHAT, CDR2 FQNNGV. Trimming stripped 5 bases from V and 4 bases from J, with 14 bases between. CDR3 size: 14 residues. As DNA, the CDR3 is TGTGCCAGCAGCCAGCTGGCGGCGGGCACTGAAGCTTTCTTT. It codes for CASSQLAAGTEAFF.

The V call is TRBV5-5, the J call TRBJ2-3; 8 bases line up with TRBD1. The CDR3 spans 18 residues. V lost 4 bases, J lost 4 bases, and 17 bases stayed unmatched. The germline V gene has CDR1 SGHKS and CDR2 YYEKEE (reference sequence). This CDR3 is CASSIGGAGGFRSDTQYF. The CDR3 bases are TGTGCCAGCAGCATCGGCGGGGCAGGGGGCTTTAGATCAGATACGCAGTATTTT.

This clone was recorded only once. This sequence joins TRBV5-1 and TRBJ2-2; D is uncertain. The CDR3 has 14 residues. Germline CDR1 reads SGHRS; CDR2 reads YFSETQ. The ends were cut back, 6 bases at V and 4 bases at J, with 13 bases in the middle. CDR3 loop: CASKGGEVTGELFF. CDR3 sequence (DNA): TGCGCCAGCAAGGGTGGCGAGGTCACCGGGGAGCTGTTTTTT. The variable domain in full, with the rest retrieved from reference TRBV5-1 and TRBJ2-2, is KAGVTQTPRYLIKTRGQQVTLSCSPISGHRSVSWYQQTPGQGLQFLFEYFSETQRNKGNFPGRFSGRQFSNSRSEMNVSTLELGDSALYLCASKGGEVTGELFFGEGSRLTVL.

V and J are TRBV19 and TRBJ1-1, with a possible D match to TRBD1 (5 bases). V lost 0 bases and J lost 3, with 11 bases in between. The CDR3 has 15 amino acids. Germline-derived CDR1 and CDR2 are LNHDA and SQIVND (reference sequence). CDR3 bases: TGTGCCAGTAGTATAGATAGCGGCAGGGACACTGAAGCTTTCTTT. Protein: CASSIDSGRDTEAFF.

The J gene is TRBJ2-4, the V gene TRBV7-8; D perhaps matches TRBD2 (5 bases). The V gene's germline CDR1 is SGHVS and CDR2 FQNEAQ. The CDR3 is made up of 16 amino acids. V shed 1 base and J shed 7 bases, with 17 bases lying between them. DNA of the CDR3: TGTGCCAGCAGCTTAGGAGGGAATGATGTCGGGAACATTCAGTACTTC. Its translation is CASSLGGNDVGNIQYF.

This clone appeared once. The chain combines TRBV5-6 with TRBJ2-3; D gene ambiguous. CDR3 size: 13 residues. V shed 4 bases and J shed 2 bases, with 8 bases lying between them. Germline V gives CDR1 SGHDT, CDR2 YYEEEE. Here the CDR3 DNA reads TGTGCCAGCAGCAGGGTTAACACAGATACGCAGTATTTT. Protein product: CASSRVNTDTQYF.

This chain connects TRBV28 to TRBJ2-1; D might be TRBD1 (6 bases). The length of the CDR3 is 13 residues. V dropped 8 bases and J dropped 7 bases, with 15 bases sitting between them. Per germline, CDR1 MDHEN and CDR2 SYDVKM. CDR3 region: CASLRQGRNEQFF. CDR3 DNA sequence: TGTGCCAGCCTTCGTCAGGGGCGGAATGAGCAGTTCTTC.

The chain couples TRBV27 to TRBJ2-1; possible D gene TRBD2, 5 bases. The CDR3 runs 12 residues. V was shortened by 4 bases and J by 10 bases, with 11 bases between the two germline ends. CDR1 and CDR2 (germline): MNHEY, SMNVEV (reference sequence). CDR3 sequence (DNA): TGTGCCAGCAGTTACCGGGGTACGGAGCAGTTCTTC. This gives the protein CASSYRGTEQFF.